This T cell receptor (beta chain) was found in a study of identifying expanded T cells in peripheral blood. This clone was picked up a small number of times. Its antigen is still unknown. No infections or other immune events were documented during collection. Libraries were prepared by immunoSEQ multiplex PCR; TCRdb keeps only in-frame clonotypes and omits some of them. This sample has over 70,000 clones, with 88% found just once. Study-wide points: Across healthy donors, higher total template counts meant significantly greater roughly 2-week count variance. Technical replicates showed around 1.2 changed clones; around 2 weeks roughly 16; four weeks 19.

Trimming cost V 3 bases and J 8 bases; bases outside gene matches: 5. Germline CDR1 reads KGHSH; CDR2 reads LQKENI. The CDR3 length is 13 residues. This receptor was obtained from a person between 18 and 69 years old in good health. What was sequenced was blood. The V and J genes are TRBV18 and TRBJ1-2, with TRBD1 matching over 8 bases. CDR3 region: CASSPGQGGGYTF. The DNA of the CDR3 is TGTGCCAGCTCACCCGGACAGGGTGGCGGCTACACCTTC.